This T cell receptor beta chain came from a study of Graves' ophthalmopathy and Graves' hyperthyroidism. Amplification targeted the TCR beta CDR3 regions, with RNA transcripts as the source material. HTBI primers primed a first-round RT-PCR, and a second-round multiplex PCR followed. TCRdb passed the multiplex PCR reads through MiXCR, listing each CDR3 protein once. The data hold about 1.1 million distinct CDR3 sequences, with approximately 35% observed a single time. This clonotype was seen ten or more times. Antigen: not known. V lost 6 bases, J lost 2 bases, and 17 bases lay in between. Germline V gene lookup returns CDR1 SGHKS and CDR2 YYEKEE (reference sequence). CDR3 size: 15 residues. Study-level findings and limits: Blood also contained most of the expanded thyroid clonotypes above 0.001 frequency.

Aged 18 to 65, the patients with hyperthyroidism had under 2 months' duration and were newly diagnosed. Sequences were obtained from peripheral blood or thyroid tissue (not recorded which). This chain uses TRBV5-5 with TRBJ2-5; the D is unclear. This receptor was obtained from an adult man with Graves' hyperthyroidism. The CDR3 DNA sequence: TGTGCCAGCACCCTGGGGTGGGCAGGACAAGAGACCCAGTACTTC. Translated: CASTLGWAGQETQYF.